The sample holds one count of the clone carrying this TCR beta chain. The CDR3 loop spans 15 amino acids. The ends were cut back, 2 bases at V and 1 base at J, with 11 bases in the middle. Germline V CDR1 and CDR2: SGHKS, YYEKEE (reference sequence). The data are from a study of blood T cell repertoires in COVID-19. In the study's own analysis: Reference gene primers were amplified, and this amplification served to estimate nucleated cell counts. Generated by immunoSEQ multiplex PCR, the TCRdb table keeps only in-frame clones and is missing some. Clone size and the V and J calls come from that table; the DNA yielded D and trimming. Among fewer than 120,000 clones listed, around 90% were seen once.

Sequencing was done on a sample of peripheral blood. The clonotype was recovered from a woman aged 45-65 years with acute or convalescent COVID-19. V and J are TRBV5-5 and TRBJ2-3; no firm D call. The CDR3 loop is CASSLGGRRTDTQYF. The CDR3 bases are TGTGCCAGCAGCTTAGGTGGGCGACGCACAGATACGCAGTATTTT.